The rows below give T cell receptor beta chains drawn from one sample of a study of early T cells in non-severe SARS-CoV-2 infection. Via MiXCR, TCRdb re-called the 5' RACE reads, giving one row per CDR3 protein. Of 60,000 or so distinct CDR3 sequences listed, around an eighth are singletons. The source material was whole blood. Receptors were obtained from an adult who was a healthcare worker with PCR-confirmed SARS-CoV-2 infection or an uninfected control (not recorded which). The conserved cysteine and the conserved F or W are not part of the CDR3 here. A D gene is named only where the DNA matches it firmly.

j_call,d_call,v_call,cdr3_aa
TRBJ2-1,TRBD1,TRBV7-9,ASSNPPGQGRNEQF
TRBJ2-1,.,TRBV18,ASSPMETAEAL
TRBJ1-1,TRBD1,TRBV14,ASSHYGQAEAF
TRBJ1-1,.,TRBV6-2/TRBV6-3,ASTTRDTEAF
TRBJ2-3,TRBD2,TRBV28,ASSSGLAGSTDTQY
TRBJ2-3,.,TRBV14,ASSPDWVAATTDTQY
TRBJ2-3,.,TRBV3-1,ASSLTPSGDTQY
TRBJ2-3,TRBD2,TRBV6-5,ASSYSGSSGGTQY
TRBJ2-7,.,TRBV20-1,SAPTPDSYEQY
TRBJ2-1,.,TRBV5-1,ASSFGGNGRNEQF
TRBJ2-7,.,TRBV6-6,ASSRFYEQY
TRBJ2-1,.,TRBV19,ASIGGDYNEQF
TRBJ2-7,.,TRBV6-5,ASSFLTGTQIPYEQY
TRBJ2-7,TRBD2,TRBV4-2,ASSQDAGTSGSLSYEQY
TRBJ2-3,.,TRBV28,ASSLEGNRDTQY
TRBJ2-3,.,TRBV6-1,ASSESRGYADTQY
TRBJ2-7,.,TRBV20-1,SARASVSYEQY
TRBJ1-1,.,TRBV29-1,SSSRDTEAF
TRBJ1-1,.,TRBV12-3/TRBV12-4,ASSSGSDSEAF
TRBJ1-2,TRBD1,TRBV29-1,SIRTGPETNYGYT
TRBJ1-2,.,TRBV28,VSSMTRGYGYT
TRBJ2-7,.,TRBV20-1,SARGGTTPYEQY
TRBJ2-2,TRBD1,TRBV18,ASSSKQGLLQNTGELF
TRBJ1-5,.,TRBV5-8,ASSLEEIRANNQPQH
TRBJ2-7,.,TRBV14,ASSLIQGRNEQY
TRBJ2-4,.,TRBV29-1,SVELQAKNIQY
TRBJ1-2,.,TRBV11-2,ASRTGFEGYT
TRBJ2-1,TRBD1,TRBV9,ASSVMTGYNEQF
TRBJ1-1,.,TRBV5-1,ASREGGNTEAF
TRBJ1-4,.,TRBV6-1,ASNWGVGRTNEKLF
TRBJ1-6,.,TRBV7-2,ASSPGDLSSPLH
TRBJ2-1,TRBD2,TRBV11-2,ASSSTAGGPYNEQF
TRBJ2-1,TRBD2,TRBV3-1,ASSSLAGVLNEQF
TRBJ2-1,TRBD2,TRBV11-2,ASSSPSGRAYNEQF
TRBJ2-3,TRBD2,TRBV5-6,ASSAILAGATDTQY
TRBJ1-1,.,TRBV12-3/TRBV12-4,ASSLGRSEAF
TRBJ2-1,.,TRBV12-3/TRBV12-4,ASIPDSGSGAEQF